This T cell receptor (beta chain) was retrieved from a study of molecular identifiers for immune sequencing clone quantification. Findings of the study overall: More than 98% of effector molecules, versus under 1% of naive-cell molecules, belonged to clones above 20 RNA copies.

TCRdb analysed the PCR reads with MiXCR anew, one entry per CDR3 protein. This sample has some 100,000 distinct CDR3 sequences, with over 15% found just once. This clonotype was detected many times. What it binds is unknown. Germline CDR1 and CDR2: MDHEN and SYDVKM. J was trimmed by 4 bases and V by 3 bases; bases with no gene match: 9. This CDR3 is 16 amino acids long. Sequenced sample: naive CD8+ T cells from blood, with Jurkat cell RNA spiked in. Subset given: FACS-sorted CD8+CD4-CCR7+CD45RA+ naive T cells. The gene calls are TRBV28 and TRBJ2-1, with TRBD2 matching 7 bases. This receptor was taken from a human donor in good health. Some libraries in this study had Jurkat cell RNA spiked in. The CDR3 nucleotides read TGTGCCAGCAGTTTTGACGCGGGAGTAGGGTACAATGAGCAGTTCTTC. Translating gives CASSFDAGVGYNEQFF.